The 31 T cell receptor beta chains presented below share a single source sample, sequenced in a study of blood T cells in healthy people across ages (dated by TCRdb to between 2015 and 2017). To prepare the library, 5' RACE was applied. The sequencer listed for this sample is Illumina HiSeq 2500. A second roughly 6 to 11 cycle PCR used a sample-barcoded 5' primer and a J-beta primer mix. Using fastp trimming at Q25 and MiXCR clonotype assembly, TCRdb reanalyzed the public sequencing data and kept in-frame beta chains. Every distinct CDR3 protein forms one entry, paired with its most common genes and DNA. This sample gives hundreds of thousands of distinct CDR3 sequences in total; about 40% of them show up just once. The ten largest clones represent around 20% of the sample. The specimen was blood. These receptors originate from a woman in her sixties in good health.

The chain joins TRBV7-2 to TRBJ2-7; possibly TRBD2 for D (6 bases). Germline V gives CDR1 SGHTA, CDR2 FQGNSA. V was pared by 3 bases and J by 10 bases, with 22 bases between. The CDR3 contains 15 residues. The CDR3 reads CASSFGMGSGQTQYF. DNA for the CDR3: TGTGCCAGCAGCTTTGGTATGGGTAGCGGCCAAACCCAGTACTTC.

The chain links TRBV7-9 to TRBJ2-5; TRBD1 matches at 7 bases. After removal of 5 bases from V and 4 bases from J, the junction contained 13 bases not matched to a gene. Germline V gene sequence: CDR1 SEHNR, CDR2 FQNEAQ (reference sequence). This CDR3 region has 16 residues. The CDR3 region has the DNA TGTGCCAGCAGCCCCGTATTTCAGGGGGTAGGAGAGACCCAGTACTTC. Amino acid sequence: CASSPVFQGVGETQYF.

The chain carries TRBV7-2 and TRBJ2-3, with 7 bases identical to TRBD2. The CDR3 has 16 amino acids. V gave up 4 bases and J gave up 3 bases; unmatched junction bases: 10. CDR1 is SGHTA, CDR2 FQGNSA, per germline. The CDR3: CASSSGRTGGTDTQYF. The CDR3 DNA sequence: TGTGCCAGCAGCTCTGGAAGAACGGGAGGTACAGATACGCAGTATTTT.

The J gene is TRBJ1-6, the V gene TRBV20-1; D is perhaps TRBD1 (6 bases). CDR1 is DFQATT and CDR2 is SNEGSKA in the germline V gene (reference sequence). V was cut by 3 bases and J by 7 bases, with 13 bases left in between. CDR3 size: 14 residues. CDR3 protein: CSARGGVGNSPLHF. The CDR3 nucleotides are TGCAGTGCTAGGGGGGGCGTGGGGAATTCACCCCTCCACTTT.

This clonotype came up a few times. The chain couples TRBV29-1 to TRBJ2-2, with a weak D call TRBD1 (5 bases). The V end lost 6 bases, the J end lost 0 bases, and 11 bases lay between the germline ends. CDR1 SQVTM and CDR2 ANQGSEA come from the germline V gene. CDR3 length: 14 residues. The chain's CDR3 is CSVSGFANTGELFF. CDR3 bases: TGCAGCGTCTCAGGGTTTGCGAACACCGGGGAGCTGTTTTTT.

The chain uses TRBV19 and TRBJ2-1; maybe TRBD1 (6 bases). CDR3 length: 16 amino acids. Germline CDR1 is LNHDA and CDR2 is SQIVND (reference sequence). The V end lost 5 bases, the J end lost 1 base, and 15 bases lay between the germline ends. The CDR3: CASSLTGQTSYNEQFF. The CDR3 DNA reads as TGTGCCAGTAGTCTGACCGGACAGACGTCCTACAATGAGCAGTTCTTC.

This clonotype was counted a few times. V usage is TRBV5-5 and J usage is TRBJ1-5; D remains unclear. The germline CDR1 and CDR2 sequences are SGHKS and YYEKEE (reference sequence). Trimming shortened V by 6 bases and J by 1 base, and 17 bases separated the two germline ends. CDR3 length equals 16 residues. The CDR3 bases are TGTGCCAGCACCCCAGGTGGCCCAAGGAGCAATCAGCCCCAGCATTTT. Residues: CASTPGGPRSNQPQHF.

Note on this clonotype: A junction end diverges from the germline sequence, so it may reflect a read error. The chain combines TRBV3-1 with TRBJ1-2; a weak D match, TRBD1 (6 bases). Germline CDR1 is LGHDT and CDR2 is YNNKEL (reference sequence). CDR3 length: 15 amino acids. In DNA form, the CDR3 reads TGTGTCAGCAGCCAAGGCGGGGGGGGCTCTTATGGCTACACCTTC. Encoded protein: CVSSQGGGGSYGYTF.

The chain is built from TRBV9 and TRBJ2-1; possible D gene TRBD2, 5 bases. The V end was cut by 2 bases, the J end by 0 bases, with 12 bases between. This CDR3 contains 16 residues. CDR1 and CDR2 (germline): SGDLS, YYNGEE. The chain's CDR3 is CASSVSADLSYNEQFF. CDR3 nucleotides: TGTGCCAGCAGCGTTTCAGCGGATCTCTCCTACAATGAGCAGTTCTTC.

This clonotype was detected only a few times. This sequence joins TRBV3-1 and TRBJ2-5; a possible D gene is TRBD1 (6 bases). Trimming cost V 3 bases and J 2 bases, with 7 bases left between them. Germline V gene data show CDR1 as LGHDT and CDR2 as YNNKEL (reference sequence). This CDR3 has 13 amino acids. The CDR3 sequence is CASSHQGQETQYF. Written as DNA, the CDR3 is TGTGCCAGCAGCCACCAGGGGCAAGAGACCCAGTACTTC.

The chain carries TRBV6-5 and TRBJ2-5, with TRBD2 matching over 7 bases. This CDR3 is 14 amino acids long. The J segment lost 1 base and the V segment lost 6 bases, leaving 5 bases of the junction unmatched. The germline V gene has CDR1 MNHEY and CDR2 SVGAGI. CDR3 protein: CASSPGLTQETQYF. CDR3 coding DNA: TGTGCCAGCAGCCCGGGACTAACCCAAGAGACCCAGTACTTC.

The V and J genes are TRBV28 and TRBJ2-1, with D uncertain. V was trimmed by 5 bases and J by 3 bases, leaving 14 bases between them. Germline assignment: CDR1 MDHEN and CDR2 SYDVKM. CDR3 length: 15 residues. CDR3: CASSLERRNYNEQFF. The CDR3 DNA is TGTGCCAGCAGTCTCGAAAGAAGAAACTACAATGAGCAGTTCTTC.

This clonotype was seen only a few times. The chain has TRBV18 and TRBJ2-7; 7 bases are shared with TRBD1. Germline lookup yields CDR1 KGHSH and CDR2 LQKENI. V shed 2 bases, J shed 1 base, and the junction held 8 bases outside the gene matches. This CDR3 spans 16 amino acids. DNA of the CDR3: TGTGCCAGCTCACCAAGGCAGGGGGACCTATCCTACGAGCAGTACTTC. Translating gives CASSPRQGDLSYEQYF.

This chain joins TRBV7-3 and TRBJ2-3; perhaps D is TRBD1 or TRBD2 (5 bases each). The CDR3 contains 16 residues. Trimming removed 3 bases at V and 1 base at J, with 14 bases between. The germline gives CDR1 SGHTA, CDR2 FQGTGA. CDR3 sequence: CASSLIGGGGTDTQYF. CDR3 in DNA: TGTGCCAGCAGCTTGATAGGTGGGGGAGGCACAGATACGCAGTATTTT. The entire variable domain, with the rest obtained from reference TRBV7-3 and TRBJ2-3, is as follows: GAGVSQTPSNKVTEKGKYVELRCDPISGHTALYWYRQSLGQGPEFLIYFQGTGAADDSGLPNDRFFAVRPEGSVSTLKIQRTERGDSAVYLCASSLIGGGGTDTQYFGPGTRLTVL.

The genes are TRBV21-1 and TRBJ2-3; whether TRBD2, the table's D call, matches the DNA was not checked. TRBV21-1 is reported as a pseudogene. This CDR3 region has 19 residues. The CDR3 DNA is TGTGCCAGCAGCAAAGCCCCGCTCGCCCGGACGTCGGCGTCGGATACGCAGTATTTT. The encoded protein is CASSKAPLARTSASDTQYF.

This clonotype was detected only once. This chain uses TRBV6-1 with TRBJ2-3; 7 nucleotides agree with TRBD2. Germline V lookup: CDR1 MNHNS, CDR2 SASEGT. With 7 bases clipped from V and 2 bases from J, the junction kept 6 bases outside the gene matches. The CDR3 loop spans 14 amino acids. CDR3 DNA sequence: TGTGCCAGCATTGGACTAGGACACACAGATACGCAGTATTTT. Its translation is CASIGLGHTDTQYF.

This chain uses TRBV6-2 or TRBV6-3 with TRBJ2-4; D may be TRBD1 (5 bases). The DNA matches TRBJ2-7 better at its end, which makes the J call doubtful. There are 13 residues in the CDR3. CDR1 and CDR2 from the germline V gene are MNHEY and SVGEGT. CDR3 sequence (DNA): TGTGCCAGCAGGCCCGGACATCCCTACGAGCAGTACTTC. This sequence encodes CASRPGHPYEQYF.

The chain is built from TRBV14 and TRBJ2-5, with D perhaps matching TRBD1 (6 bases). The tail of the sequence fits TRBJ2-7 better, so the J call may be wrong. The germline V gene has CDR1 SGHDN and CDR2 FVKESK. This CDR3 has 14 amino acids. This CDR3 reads CASSPIWQGREQYF. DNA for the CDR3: TGTGCCAGCAGCCCCATCTGGCAGGGGCGCGAGCAGTACTTC.

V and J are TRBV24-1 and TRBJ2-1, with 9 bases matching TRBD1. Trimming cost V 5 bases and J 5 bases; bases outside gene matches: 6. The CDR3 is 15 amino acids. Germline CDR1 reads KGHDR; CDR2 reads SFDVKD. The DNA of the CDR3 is TGTGCCACCAGTGTCCCGGGACAGGGACACAATGAGCAGTTCTTC. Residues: CATSVPGQGHNEQFF.

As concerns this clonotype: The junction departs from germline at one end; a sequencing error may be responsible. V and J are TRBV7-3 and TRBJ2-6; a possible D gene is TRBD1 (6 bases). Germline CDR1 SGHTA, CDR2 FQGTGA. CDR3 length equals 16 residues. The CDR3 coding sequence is TGTGTCAGCAGCTACTTCACAGGGCCCGGGGCCAACGTCCTGACTTTC. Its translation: CVSSYFTGPGANVLTF. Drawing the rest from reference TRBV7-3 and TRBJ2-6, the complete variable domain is GAGVSQTPSNKVTEKGKYVELRCDPISGHTALYWYRQSLGQGPEFLIYFQGTGAADDSGLPNDRFFAVRPEGSVSTLKIQRTERGDSAVYLCVSSYFTGPGANVLTFGAGSRLTVL.

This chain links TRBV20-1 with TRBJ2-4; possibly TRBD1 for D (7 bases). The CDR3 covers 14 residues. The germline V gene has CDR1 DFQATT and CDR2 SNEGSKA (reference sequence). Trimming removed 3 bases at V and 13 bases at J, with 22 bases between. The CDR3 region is CSARSRGTRGEQYF. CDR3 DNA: TGCAGTGCTAGGTCGCGCGGAACCAGGGGGGAGCAGTACTTC.

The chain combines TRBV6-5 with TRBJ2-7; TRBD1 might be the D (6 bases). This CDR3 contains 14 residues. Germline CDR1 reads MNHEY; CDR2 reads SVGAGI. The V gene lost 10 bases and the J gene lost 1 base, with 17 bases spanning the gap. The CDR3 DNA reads TGTGCCACCAGAGACAGGCCCAAATCCTACGAGCAGTACTTC. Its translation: CATRDRPKSYEQYF.

The CDR3 region is CASSQDRDSSTDTQYF. The CDR3 bases are TGCGCCAGCAGCCAAGACCGGGACTCAAGCACAGATACGCAGTATTTT. This rearrangement joins TRBV4-1 to TRBJ2-3; possible D gene TRBD2, 6 bases. Trimming pared 0 bases from V and 0 bases from J, leaving 10 bases between. The CDR3 length is 16 residues. Germline CDR1 reads MGHRA; CDR2 reads YSYEKL.

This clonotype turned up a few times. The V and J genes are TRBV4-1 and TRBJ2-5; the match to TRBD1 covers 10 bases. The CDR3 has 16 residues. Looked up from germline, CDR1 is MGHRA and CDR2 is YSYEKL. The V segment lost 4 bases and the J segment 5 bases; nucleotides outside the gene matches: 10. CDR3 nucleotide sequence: TGCGCCAGCAGCCCCACGACAGGGGGCAAAGGGGAGACCCAGTACTTC. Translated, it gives CASSPTTGGKGETQYF.

The CDR3 region has the DNA TGCGCCAGCAGCTTGGGCCTACCCAAGTATGGCTACACCTTC. Translation: CASSLGLPKYGYTF. V gene TRBV5-1 combines with J gene TRBJ1-2; no clear D gene. This CDR3 is 14 amino acids long. Germline V CDR1 and CDR2: SGHRS, YFSETQ. Trimming removed 0 bases from V and 5 bases from J, with 11 bases in between.

CDR3 in DNA: TGTGCCAGCAGCCAAGAAAGGGCTAGCGGCCAAGAGACCCAGTACTTC. Amino acid sequence: CASSQERASGQETQYF. V is TRBV3-1 and J is TRBJ2-5; 7 bases fit TRBD2. The CDR3 totals 16 residues. Unmatched junction bases numbered 5, after V lost 0 bases and J lost 1 base. Germline assignment: CDR1 LGHDT and CDR2 YNNKEL (reference sequence).

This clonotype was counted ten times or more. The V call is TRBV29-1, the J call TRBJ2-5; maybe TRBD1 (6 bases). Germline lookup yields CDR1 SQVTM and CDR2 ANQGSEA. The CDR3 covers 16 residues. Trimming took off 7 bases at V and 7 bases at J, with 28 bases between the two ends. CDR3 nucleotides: TGCAGCGCAGGGGCCCCAGGGAGAGGTGCGGTTGGGACCCAGTACTTC. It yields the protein CSAGAPGRGAVGTQYF.

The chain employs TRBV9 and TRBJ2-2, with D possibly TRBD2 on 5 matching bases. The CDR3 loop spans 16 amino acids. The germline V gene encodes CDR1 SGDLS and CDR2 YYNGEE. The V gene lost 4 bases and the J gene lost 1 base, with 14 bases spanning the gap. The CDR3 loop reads CASSRASGRNTGELFF. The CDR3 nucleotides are TGTGCCAGCAGCCGAGCTTCGGGGAGGAACACCGGGGAGCTGTTTTTT.

CDR3 bases: TGTGCCAGCAGCCAAAGATCCCCTATACTAGAAGAGACCCAGTACTTC. This sequence encodes CASSQRSPILEETQYF. The V gene is TRBV3-1, the J gene TRBJ2-5, with a tentative D call TRBD2 (5 bases). Trimming cost V 2 bases and J 3 bases, with 16 bases left between them. The CDR3 covers 16 residues. Germline CDR1 reads LGHDT; CDR2 reads YNNKEL (reference sequence).

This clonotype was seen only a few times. The CDR3 region is CSARDIGGPGETQYF. CDR3 nucleotide sequence: TGCAGTGCTAGAGATATAGGGGGGCCGGGGGAGACCCAGTACTTC. The chain joins TRBV20-1 to TRBJ2-5; D possibly matches TRBD1 or TRBD2 (6 bases each). Germline-derived CDR1 and CDR2 are DFQATT and SNEGSKA (reference sequence). The V end lost 0 bases, the J end lost 5 bases, and 16 bases lay between the germline ends. The CDR3 has 15 amino acids.

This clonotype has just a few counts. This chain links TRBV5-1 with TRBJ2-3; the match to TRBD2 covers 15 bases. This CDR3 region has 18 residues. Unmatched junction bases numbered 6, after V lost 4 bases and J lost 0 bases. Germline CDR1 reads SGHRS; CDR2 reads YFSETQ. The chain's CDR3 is CASSGGTSGRPSTDTQYF. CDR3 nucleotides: TGCGCCAGCAGCGGGGGGACTAGCGGGAGGCCTAGCACAGATACGCAGTATTTT.